These 15 T cell receptor beta chains originate from one sample sequenced in a study of T-cell reconstitution after alpha-beta-depleted transplantation in children. Unique molecular identifiers were built into the TCRbeta library. TCRdb re-called the PCR reads with MiXCR, one entry per CDR3 protein. This table has about 340,000 distinct CDR3 sequences, roughly 14% appearing once. This specimen consisted of PBMCs, obtained from the stem cell graft. These receptors all stem from a human donor who donated a stem cell graft to a child with Fanconi anemia.

This clonotype showed up many times. V and J are TRBV12-3 or TRBV12-4 and TRBJ2-5; 9 bases are shared with TRBD1. The CDR3 has 16 amino acids. The junction had 12 bases not matched to a gene; V was cut back by 6 bases and J by 4 bases. CDR3 nucleotides: TGTGCCAGCAGCCCCTATACAGGGGGCTCGGGAGAGACCCAGTACTTC. Amino acid sequence: CASSPYTGGSGETQYF.

CDR3 coding DNA: TGTGCCAGCAGCCCGGCTACAGGGAAGCAGTACTTC. Residues: CASSPATGKQYF. This sequence joins TRBV3-1 and TRBJ2-7; a possible D gene is TRBD1 (6 bases). V lost 4 bases and J 8 bases, leaving 12 bases between the germline ends. The CDR3 runs to 12 residues. Germline assignment: CDR1 LGHDT and CDR2 YNNKEL (reference sequence).

This clonotype was observed a few times. V gene TRBV14 combines with J gene TRBJ1-6; tentatively, D is TRBD1 (5 bases). The CDR3 loop spans 16 amino acids. The germline V gene has CDR1 SGHDN and CDR2 FVKESK. Between the trimmed V and J ends, which lost 0 bases and 8 bases, there was a span of 14 bases. CDR3 sequence: CASSQDPGRGDSPLHF. For the CDR3, the DNA is TGTGCCAGCAGCCAAGATCCAGGGCGCGGCGATTCACCCCTCCACTTT.

The chain is built from TRBV5-6 and TRBJ1-2; a weak D match, TRBD1 (6 bases). V lost 4 bases to trimming and J lost 9 bases, with 16 bases between them. CDR1 and CDR2 from the germline V gene are SGHDT and YYEEEE. CDR3 length: 13 amino acids. The CDR3 DNA reads TGTGCCAGCAGCCGCCAAAACAGGGCTAGCTACACCTTC. Translation: CASSRQNRASYTF.

This chain uses TRBV7-6 with TRBJ2-6; D not certain. The CDR3 length is 17 residues. Deletions cut 2 bases from V and 1 base from J, with 12 bases between. The germline V gene encodes CDR1 SGHVS and CDR2 FNYEAQ. CDR3 in amino acids: CASSLQAASSGANVLTF. The CDR3 coding sequence is TGTGCCAGCAGCTTACAGGCGGCCTCGTCTGGGGCCAACGTCCTGACTTTC.

The V call is TRBV28, the J call TRBJ1-1, with D possibly matching TRBD1 (5 bases). Germline CDR1 MDHEN, CDR2 SYDVKM. The V gene lost 2 bases and the J gene lost 1 base, with 14 bases spanning the gap. The CDR3 contains 16 residues. In DNA form, the CDR3 reads TGTGCCAGCAGTTTAATAGCAGGGATCCCGAACACTGAAGCTTTCTTT. This encodes CASSLIAGIPNTEAFF.

This clonotype was observed at least ten times. The rearrangement links TRBV4-3 to TRBJ1-4; D gene unclear. The CDR3 runs 16 residues. V was cut by 2 bases and J by 0 bases, with 10 bases left in between. CDR1 is LGHNA and CDR2 is YSLEER in the germline V gene. CDR3: CASSQSLSSTNEKLFF. The CDR3 DNA follows: TGCGCCAGCAGCCAATCCCTTAGTTCAACTAATGAAAAACTGTTTTTT.

The chain employs TRBV12-3 or TRBV12-4 and TRBJ2-2; D remains unclear. Trimming took off 6 bases at V and 10 bases at J, with 9 bases between the two ends. The CDR3 loop spans 11 amino acids. CDR3 amino acids: CASSSLEELFF. The CDR3 DNA is TGTGCCAGCAGCTCCCTTGAGGAGCTGTTTTTT.

The V gene is TRBV3-1, the J gene TRBJ1-2, with D perhaps TRBD1 (6 bases). The V end was cut by 1 base, the J end by 7 bases, with 16 bases between. The germline CDR1 and CDR2 sequences are LGHDT and YNNKEL (reference sequence). The length of the CDR3 is 15 residues. The CDR3 reads CASSQGAGEWRGYTF. The CDR3 DNA sequence: TGTGCCAGCAGCCAAGGTGCAGGGGAGTGGCGTGGCTACACCTTC.

This sequence joins TRBV10-1 and TRBJ2-1; 12 nucleotides match TRBD1. The CDR3 loop spans 16 amino acids. CDR1 is WNHNN and CDR2 is SYGVQD in the germline V gene (reference sequence). V lost 7 bases and J lost 7; bases outside the gene matches: 11. CDR3 region: CASKRPRDRGRNEQFF. DNA of the CDR3: TGCGCCAGCAAGCGCCCCCGGGACAGGGGGCGGAATGAGCAGTTCTTC.

This clonotype has a count of ten or more. The chain is built from TRBV20-1 and TRBJ1-5; 7 positions agree with TRBD1. Germline CDR1 DFQATT, CDR2 SNEGSKA (reference sequence). The CDR3 runs to 13 residues. With V trimmed by 4 bases and J by 3 bases, 3 bases remained unmatched. CDR3 in DNA: TGCAGTGCTATACAGGGGAACAATCAGCCCCAGCATTTT. Its translation: CSAIQGNNQPQHF.

This clonotype has at least ten counts. This chain uses TRBV25-1 with TRBJ1-2, with no clear D. The CDR3 consists of 13 residues. The germline CDR1 and CDR2 sequences are MGHDK and SYGVNS. V shed 5 bases and J shed 2 bases, with 9 bases lying between them. CDR3 nucleotide sequence: TGTGCCAGCAGTACACAGTCGAACTATGGCTACACCTTC. Translated, it gives CASSTQSNYGYTF.

The sample holds a few counts of this clonotype. The chain employs TRBV7-9 and TRBJ2-7; D gene ambiguous. Germline CDR1 reads SEHNR; CDR2 reads FQNEAQ (reference sequence). This CDR3 spans 12 amino acids. V lost 5 bases and J 5 bases, leaving 10 bases between the germline ends. This CDR3 reads CASSTQGNEQYV. The CDR3, as DNA: TGTGCCAGCAGCACTCAAGGCAACGAGCAGTACGTC.

This clonotype has more than one count but fewer than ten. This sequence joins TRBV6-2 or TRBV6-3 and TRBJ2-1; D assignment may be TRBD1 or TRBD2 (5 bases each). Deletions cut 0 bases from V and 4 bases from J, with 7 bases between. This CDR3 region has 14 residues. Germline lookup yields CDR1 MNHEY and CDR2 SVGEGT. CDR3 amino acids: CASSYSGPYNEQFF. CDR3 sequence (DNA): TGTGCCAGCAGTTACTCGGGACCTTACAATGAGCAGTTCTTC.

This clonotype has ten or more counts. The chain recombines TRBV11-2 with TRBJ1-1, with D unclear. The germline V gene encodes CDR1 SGHAT and CDR2 FQNNGV. V lost 2 bases and J lost 4, with 8 bases in between. This CDR3 is built from 13 residues. CDR3 amino acids: CASSLLQPTEAFF. As DNA, the CDR3 is TGTGCCAGCAGCTTATTACAGCCCACTGAAGCTTTCTTT. Combining the CDR3 with reference TRBV11-2 and TRBJ1-1 gives the whole variable domain EAGVAQSPRYKIIEKRQSVAFWCNPISGHATLYWYQQILGQGPKLLIQFQNNGVVDDSQLPKDRFSAERLKGVDSTLKIQPAKLEDSAVYLCASSLLQPTEAFFGQGTRLTVV.